These T cell receptor beta chains were read from a single sample in a study of control samples from healthy donors and cancer patients. Only in-frame clones appear in the TCRdb table, and some are missing; sequencing was by immunoSEQ multiplex PCR. This sample has about 94,000 clones, with 90% found just once. The sequencing sample was made of blood. The source of these receptors is a woman younger than 35 in good health. CDR3s include the opening cysteine and the closing phenylalanine or tryptophan. A D gene is named only where the DNA matches it firmly.

D,V,J,DNA,CDR3
TRBD1,TRBV23-1,TRBJ1-6,TGCGCCAGCAGTCAAAGGGGACAGGGGTGGAATTCACCCCTCCACTTT,CASSQRGQGWNSPLHF
.,TRBV5-4,TRBJ2-6,TGTGCCAGCAGCCGGGTAGGGTTCCCTGGGGCCAACGTCCTGACTTTC,CASSRVGFPGANVLTF
.,TRBV15,TRBJ1-2,TGTGCCACCAGCTCACGGGGCCTGAGCAATGGCTACACCTTC,CATSSRGLSNGYTF
.,TRBV6-6,TRBJ1-3,TGTGCCAGCAGTCTCCAAGACCCCGCGAGCTCTGGAAACACCATATATTTT,CASSLQDPASSGNTIYF
TRBD1,TRBV5-4,TRBJ2-7,TGTGCCAGCAGCTTATTAGGGGACAGGGCTTACGAGCAGTACTTC,CASSLLGDRAYEQYF
.,TRBV12-5,TRBJ2-7,TGTGCTAGTGGTTTGATTCCAGTTTCGGACGAGCAGTACTTC,CASGLIPVSDEQYF
.,TRBV5-8,TRBJ2-7,TGTGCCAGCACCCTCGGGGGGCAGTCCTACGAGCAGTACTTC,CASTLGGQSYEQYF
.,TRBV6-6,TRBJ2-2,TGTGCCAGCAGTTGGCGGCTGGACACCGGGGAGCTGTTTTTT,CASSWRLDTGELFF
.,TRBV2,TRBJ1-1,TGTGCCAGCAGTGAACTCGTGGGGGGCGAAGCTTTCTTT,CASSELVGGEAFF
.,TRBV6-1,TRBJ2-4,TGTGCCAGCAGTGAAGCGGGTAACAGGGTGGGCAAAAACATTCAGTACTTC,CASSEAGNRVGKNIQYF
TRBD2,TRBV3-1/TRBV3-2,TRBJ2-2,TGTGCCAGCACTCTCGGGAGGCGTCCGAACACCGGGGAGCTGTTTTTT,CASTLGRRPNTGELFF
.,TRBV5-1,TRBJ1-4,TGCGCCAGCAGCTTGACTCTACGTAATGAAAAACTGTTTTTT,CASSLTLRNEKLFF
.,TRBV2,TRBJ2-3,TGTGCCAGCAGACGGGACACTGGGGATACGCAGTATTTT,CASRRDTGDTQYF
TRBD2,TRBV4-1,TRBJ2-5,TGCGCCAGCAGCCAAGGGCCTAGCGGGGGCTCAGGCCAAGAGACCCGGTACTTC,CASSQGPSGGSGQETRYF
TRBD2,TRBV7-3,TRBJ2-1,TGTGCCAGCAGCCCGCGACTAGCGGGGTATAATGAGCAGTTCTTC,CASSPRLAGYNEQFF
.,TRBV19,TRBJ1-1,TGTGCCAGTAGTATATCAGGAGGGGCCCTGAACACTGAAGCTTTCTTT,CASSISGGALNTEAFF
TRBD1,TRBV5-1,TRBJ1-2,TGCGCCAGCAGCCGCGACAGGGGGGAAAACTATGGCTACACCTTC,CASSRDRGENYGYTF
TRBD1,TRBV3-1/TRBV3-2,TRBJ1-1,TGTGCCAGCAGCCAAGCAGGGGGCAACACTGAAGCTTTCTTT,CASSQAGGNTEAFF
TRBD1,TRBV7-7,TRBJ1-1,TGTGCCATCACGGCCCTACAGGGGGCAGTTTTGAACACTGAAGCTTTCTTT,CAITALQGAVLNTEAFF
.,TRBV6-4,TRBJ1-2,TGTGCCAGCAGTGACTCGAAGTCCGGGGGGCCTAACTATGGCTACACCTTC,CASSDSKSGGPNYGYTF